The 10 T cell receptor beta chains listed next were all sequenced from one sample in a study of blood T cell repertoires in COVID-19. The protocol was immunoSEQ multiplex PCR, while the TCRdb copy is restricted to in-frame clones and leaves out a portion. Altogether some 100,000 clones are present, around 90% being singletons, with the ten largest covering roughly 6.5%. Sequences were obtained from peripheral blood. All receptors come from a woman aged 60-70 years with acute or convalescent COVID-19.

This clone was detected once. V and J are TRBV6-5 and TRBJ2-2; TRBD2 agrees at 13 bases. Unmatched junction bases numbered 1, after V lost 7 bases and J lost 5 bases. Germline V gene lookup returns CDR1 MNHEY and CDR2 SVGAGI. This CDR3 region has 14 residues. The CDR3 sequence is CASKLAGGTGELFF. CDR3 sequence (DNA): TGTGCCAGCAAACTAGCGGGAGGGACCGGGGAGCTGTTTTTT.

The V call is TRBV4-2, the J call TRBJ1-2; 7 nucleotides agree with TRBD1. After removal of 4 bases from V and 8 bases from J, the junction contained 7 bases not matched to a gene. Germline V CDR1 and CDR2: LGHNA, YNFKEQ. The CDR3 covers 13 residues. Written as DNA, the CDR3 is TGTGCCAGCAGCCTGGACAGGTTAGACGGCTACACCTTC. It translates to CASSLDRLDGYTF.

The rearrangement joins TRBV5-1 to TRBJ2-3, with TRBD2 identical over 8 bases. The V gene's germline CDR1 is SGHRS and CDR2 YFSETQ. CDR3 size: 16 residues. With 2 bases clipped from V and 0 bases from J, the junction kept 5 bases outside the gene matches. CDR3 region: CASSFRGLGSTDTQYF. CDR3 DNA sequence: TGCGCCAGCAGCTTTAGGGGACTAGGGAGCACAGATACGCAGTATTTT. Looking up the rest from reference TRBV5-1 and TRBJ2-3 gives the full variable domain: KAGVTQTPRYLIKTRGQQVTLSCSPISGHRSVSWYQQTPGQGLQFLFEYFSETQRNKGNFPGRFSGRQFSNSRSEMNVSTLELGDSALYLCASSFRGLGSTDTQYFGPGTRLTVL.

The V call is TRBV7-6, the J call TRBJ2-7; D possibly corresponds to TRBD2 (5 bases). Trimming pared 3 bases from V and 3 bases from J, leaving 9 bases between. This CDR3 is 13 amino acids long. The V gene's germline CDR1 is SGHVS and CDR2 FNYEAQ. CDR3 loop: CASSLGEGYEQYF. As DNA, the CDR3 is TGTGCCAGCAGCTTGGGAGAAGGCTACGAGCAGTACTTC.

The V call is TRBV5-4, the J call TRBJ1-2; TRBD1 matches at 7 bases. CDR3 length: 15 amino acids. Trimming took 3 bases from V and 4 from J; bases not matched to a gene: 9. Germline CDR1 and CDR2: SGHNT and YYREEE (reference sequence). CDR3 sequence reads: CASSWAGQLLYGYTF. CDR3 nucleotides: TGTGCCAGCAGCTGGGCGGGACAGTTACTCTATGGCTACACCTTC.

V usage is TRBV6-5 and J usage is TRBJ2-7; D unclear. The V gene's germline CDR1 is MNHEY and CDR2 SVGAGI. The CDR3 has 12 amino acids. Trimming left V 5 bases short and J 1 base short, with 6 bases between. CDR3 DNA: TGTGCCAGCAGTCTAGAATCCTACGAGCAGTACTTC. Amino acids: CASSLESYEQYF.

This chain links TRBV28 with TRBJ1-2; D remains unclear. Germline assignment: CDR1 MDHEN and CDR2 SYDVKM. The CDR3 extends over 12 amino acids. Trimming cost V 5 bases and J 8 bases, with 12 bases left between them. The CDR3 DNA sequence: TGTGCCAGCAGTCCGCGCGCGGGGGGCTACACCTTC. It is translated as CASSPRAGGYTF.

V gene TRBV6-6 combines with J gene TRBJ2-2; D gene unclear. This CDR3 has 13 amino acids. The germline V and J ends were trimmed by 2 bases and 4 bases, with 5 bases remaining between them. Germline lookup yields CDR1 MNHNY and CDR2 SVGAGI (reference sequence). The DNA of the CDR3 is TGTGCCAGCAGTTACCGCGGCACCGGGGAGCTGTTTTTT. Its protein is CASSYRGTGELFF.

The chain carries TRBV21-1 and TRBJ1-4; the tabulated D call, TRBD1, remains unverified against the DNA. TRBV21-1 is a known pseudogene. The CDR3 covers 15 residues. The CDR3 is CASSKATGGCEKLFF. CDR3 sequence (DNA): TGTGCCAGCAGCAAAGCTACAGGGGGCTGTGAAAAACTGTTTTTT.

V usage is TRBV25-1 and J usage is TRBJ1-2; D gene uncertain. Trimming took off 6 bases at V and 14 bases at J, with 13 bases between the two ends. The germline CDR1 and CDR2 sequences are MGHDK and SYGVNS. This CDR3 has 10 amino acids. DNA of the CDR3: TGTGCCAGCAGGGTCGGTTTAATTACCTTC. It translates to CASRVGLITF.